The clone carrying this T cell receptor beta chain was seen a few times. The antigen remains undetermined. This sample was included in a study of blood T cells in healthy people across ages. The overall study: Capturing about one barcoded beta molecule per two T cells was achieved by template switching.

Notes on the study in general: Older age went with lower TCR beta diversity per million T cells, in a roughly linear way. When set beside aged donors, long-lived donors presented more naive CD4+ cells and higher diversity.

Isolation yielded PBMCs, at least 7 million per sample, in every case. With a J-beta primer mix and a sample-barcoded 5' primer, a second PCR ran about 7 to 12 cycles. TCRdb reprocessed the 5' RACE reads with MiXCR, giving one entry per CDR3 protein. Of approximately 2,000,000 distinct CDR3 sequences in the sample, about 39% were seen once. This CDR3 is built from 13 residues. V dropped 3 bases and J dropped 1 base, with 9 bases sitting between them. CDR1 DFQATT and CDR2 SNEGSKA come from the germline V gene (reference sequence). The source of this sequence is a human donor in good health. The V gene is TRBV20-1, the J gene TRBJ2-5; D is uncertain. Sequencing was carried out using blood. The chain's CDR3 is CSASFASQETQYF. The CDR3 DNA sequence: TGCAGTGCTAGTTTCGCCTCCCAAGAGACCCAGTACTTC.